The 28 T cell receptor beta chains below were found in one sample sequenced in a study of cytomegalovirus exposure and HLA in healthy donors. A multiplex PCR was run with 60 Vbeta primers and 13 Jbeta primers. Using immunoSEQ multiplex PCR, the repertoire was profiled, and TCRdb retains in-frame clones only, with some absent. The table lists around 200,000 clones, with around 1.1% in the top ten. Sequenced sample: PBMCs. The receptors were gathered from a girl aged 2 to 10 in good health and CMV-seropositive.

The V gene is TRBV6-5, the J gene TRBJ1-1; maybe TRBD1 (5 bases). This CDR3 comprises 13 residues. Germline assignment: CDR1 MNHEY and CDR2 SVGAGI. V lost 2 bases to trimming and J lost 7 bases, with 11 bases between them. The CDR3 here is CASSYPGGGEAFF. The CDR3 bases are TGTGCCAGCAGTTACCCCGGGGGGGGTGAAGCTTTCTTT.

The V call is TRBV5-6, the J call TRBJ2-2; 8 nucleotides match TRBD1. The CDR3 runs 16 residues. V shed 4 bases and J 4 bases; nucleotides not matched to a gene: 9. Germline assignment: CDR1 SGHDT and CDR2 YYEEEE. The CDR3 nucleotides are TGTGCCAGCAGCCCAGGGGACAGGCTGGGCACCGGGGAGCTGTTTTTT. Protein sequence: CASSPGDRLGTGELFF.

This chain uses TRBV2 with TRBJ2-4, with D possibly TRBD2 on 6 matching bases. V was shortened by 2 bases and J by 3 bases, with 14 bases between the two germline ends. CDR1 SNHLY and CDR2 FYNNEI come from the germline V gene. The CDR3 is 16 amino acids. DNA for the CDR3: TGTGCCAGCAGTGAAAGGCGGGATAATGTCAAAAACATTCAGTACTTC. Translation: CASSERRDNVKNIQYF.

The chain has TRBV10-3 and TRBJ2-6; 7 positions agree with TRBD2. The trim removed 8 bases at V and 0 bases at J, leaving 4 bases unmatched. The germline V gene encodes CDR1 ENHRY and CDR2 SYGVKD. This CDR3 is 15 amino acids long. CDR3 DNA: TGTGCCATCGGGGGGGAGGTCTCTGGGGCCAACGTCCTGACTTTC. This codes for CAIGGEVSGANVLTF.

This chain uses TRBV9 with TRBJ1-2, with unresolved D. V lost 4 bases to trimming and J lost 0 bases, with 28 bases between them. Germline assignment: CDR1 SGDLS and CDR2 YYNGEE. The CDR3 is made up of 20 amino acids. The CDR3 coding sequence is TGTGCCAGCAGCCCGAGCTCCGACGGTAGCCGAATACTGACTAACTATGGCTACACCTTC. Protein sequence: CASSPSSDGSRILTNYGYTF.

V and J are TRBV5-1 and TRBJ2-2, with 15 positions matching TRBD2. The J segment lost 5 bases and the V segment lost 0 bases, leaving 8 bases of the junction unmatched. Per the germline V gene, CDR1 is SGHRS and CDR2 is YFSETQ. The CDR3 is 19 residues long. The CDR3 loop reads CASSLAGLAGGNRTGELFF. DNA of the CDR3: TGCGCCAGCAGCTTGGCGGGACTAGCGGGAGGTAACCGGACCGGGGAGCTGTTTTTT.

V usage is TRBV19 and J usage is TRBJ1-1, with 7 bases that match TRBD1. This CDR3 contains 15 residues. V was clipped by 9 bases and J by 0 bases; unmatched bases: 10. Germline CDR1 is LNHDA and CDR2 is SQIVND (reference sequence). The CDR3 coding sequence is TGTGCCAGCGCGACAGGGACCCCGCTGAACACTGAAGCTTTCTTT. It encodes CASATGTPLNTEAFF.

The chain joins TRBV18 to TRBJ2-1, with 11 bases identical to TRBD2. The ends lost 4 bases at V and 3 bases at J; junction bases unmatched: 5. Per germline, CDR1 KGHSH and CDR2 LQKENI. This CDR3 is 16 amino acids long. This CDR3 is CASSRGTSGNYNEQFF. CDR3 nucleotide sequence: TGTGCCAGCTCACGTGGGACTAGCGGAAACTACAATGAGCAGTTCTTC.

The V call is TRBV6-1, the J call TRBJ2-5, with 14 bases lining up with TRBD2. Matching the DNA end better, TRBJ2-7 makes the J call doubtful. The germline CDR1 and CDR2 sequences are MNHNS and SASEGT. The CDR3 consists of 15 residues. CDR3 region: CASRGLAGDFYEQYF. The CDR3 DNA is TGTGCCAGCAGGGGACTAGCGGGAGATTTTTACGAGCAGTACTTC.

This chain's CDR3 is CASSDSGQTPYEQYF. CDR3 DNA: TGTGCCAGCAGTGATTCAGGACAGACCCCCTACGAGCAGTACTTC. The chain combines TRBV6-1 with TRBJ2-7; TRBD1 might be the D (6 bases). Germline CDR1 and CDR2: MNHNS and SASEGT. CDR3 length: 15 amino acids. Trimming removed 3 bases from V and 2 bases from J, with 14 bases in between.

The genes are TRBV28 and TRBJ2-7, with TRBD2 matching over 9 bases. Germline CDR1 is MDHEN and CDR2 is SYDVKM. Trimming cost V 4 bases and J 1 base; bases outside gene matches: 14. The CDR3 is 18 residues long. As DNA, the CDR3 is TGTGCCAGCAGTTGGGGGCCTAGCGGGACTACCGTATCCTACGAGCAGTACTTC. Its translation: CASSWGPSGTTVSYEQYF.

The chain recombines TRBV7-2 with TRBJ2-7; weak D call: TRBD2 (5 bases). The V gene's germline CDR1 is SGHTA and CDR2 FQGNSA. Trimming pared 1 base from V and 2 bases from J, leaving 15 bases between. This CDR3 is 16 amino acids long. The DNA for the CDR3 is TGTGCCAGCAGCTTAGATGAGGGCAGTTTTCCCTACGAGCAGTACTTC. Translating it yields CASSLDEGSFPYEQYF. The full variable domain, with the rest looked up from reference TRBV7-2 and TRBJ2-7, is GAGVSQSPSNKVTEKGKDVELRCDPISGHTALYWYRQSLGQGLEFLIYFQGNSAPDKSGLPSDRFSAERTGGSVSTLTIQRTQQEDSAVYLCASSLDEGSFPYEQYFGPGTRLTVT.

The CDR3 DNA is TGTGCCAGCAGCCCGACAGGCCCTTCCTACAATGAGCAGTTCTTC. As protein: CASSPTGPSYNEQFF. The genes are TRBV28 and TRBJ2-1; a possible D gene is TRBD1 (6 bases). V was pared by 6 bases and J by 1 base, with 13 bases between. The CDR3 contains 15 residues. Germline V lookup: CDR1 MDHEN, CDR2 SYDVKM.

The chain carries TRBV15 and TRBJ2-2; D possibly corresponds to TRBD2 (7 bases). The ends were cut back, 6 bases at V and 6 bases at J, with 14 bases in the middle. This CDR3 comprises 14 residues. Germline V CDR1 and CDR2: LNHNV, YYDKDF (reference sequence). The CDR3, as DNA: TGTGCCACCAGAGGGAGGGGGGCCCCCGGGGAGCTGTTTTTT. Its translation is CATRGRGAPGELFF.

The chain joins TRBV7-9 to TRBJ2-1; TRBD2 aligns across 11 bases. The CDR3 has 18 residues. V trimming: 2 bases; J trimming: 7 bases; junction bases outside the gene matches: 13. From germline, CDR1 is SEHNR and CDR2 FQNEAQ (reference sequence). CDR3 nucleotide sequence: TGTGCCAGCAGCTTATTTTTGGGGGGACTAGCGGTCCCTAATGAGCAGTTCTTC. The encoded protein is CASSLFLGGLAVPNEQFF. The whole variable domain, filled in from reference TRBV7-9 and TRBJ2-1, reads DTGVSQNPRHKITKRGQNVTFRCDPISEHNRLYWYRQTLGQGPEFLTYFQNEAQLEKSRLLSDRFSAERPKGSFSTLEIQRTEQGDSAMYLCASSLFLGGLAVPNEQFFGPGTRLTVL.

The CDR3 sequence: CSARDNEGTEAFF. The CDR3 bases are TGCAGCGCCCGGGACAATGAGGGCACTGAAGCTTTCTTT. The chain combines TRBV29-1 with TRBJ1-1, with D possibly matching TRBD1 (6 bases). The ends were cut back, 7 bases at V and 4 bases at J, with 16 bases in the middle. The CDR3 contains 13 residues. Germline assignment: CDR1 SQVTM and CDR2 ANQGSEA.

V usage is TRBV7-2 and J usage is TRBJ1-5, with D tentatively TRBD1 (6 bases). The CDR3 spans 14 residues. V lost 5 bases, J lost 7 bases, and 15 bases lay in between. Germline V gives CDR1 SGHTA, CDR2 FQGNSA. This CDR3 reads CASSSTGGGQPQHF. The CDR3 DNA reads TGTGCCAGCAGCAGCACGGGGGGGGGCCAGCCCCAGCATTTT. The complete variable domain, with remaining parts taken from reference TRBV7-2 and TRBJ1-5, reads GAGVSQSPSNKVTEKGKDVELRCDPISGHTALYWYRQSLGQGLEFLIYFQGNSAPDKSGLPSDRFSAERTGGSVSTLTIQRTQQEDSAVYLCASSSTGGGQPQHFGDGTRLSIL.

The chain employs TRBV7-8 and TRBJ1-1, with 8 nucleotides matching TRBD1. Germline CDR1 reads SGHVS; CDR2 reads FQNEAQ. Trimming at V came to 6 bases and at J to 6 bases, leaving 9 bases not matched to a gene. The CDR3 has 14 residues. DNA of the CDR3: TGTGCCAGCAGTTGGAGGACAGGGCAGGCTGAAGCTTTCTTT. Translating gives CASSWRTGQAEAFF. Filled out from reference TRBV7-8 and TRBJ1-1, the complete variable domain reads GAGVSQSPRYKVAKRGQDVALRCDPISGHVSLFWYQQALGQGPEFLTYFQNEAQLDKSGLPSDRFFAERPEGSVSTLKIQRTQQEDSAVYLCASSWRTGQAEAFFGQGTRLTVV.

V is TRBV5-1 and J is TRBJ2-1, with 8 bases aligning to TRBD2. The CDR3 extends over 17 amino acids. The trim removed 3 bases at V and 5 bases at J, leaving 13 bases unmatched. Germline V lookup: CDR1 SGHRS, CDR2 YFSETQ. Here the CDR3 reads CASSWGVGRGANNEQFF. CDR3 bases: TGCGCCAGCAGCTGGGGGGTCGGGAGGGGGGCCAACAATGAGCAGTTCTTC.

The chain is built from TRBV6-6 and TRBJ2-5; weak D call: TRBD1 (5 bases). The germline V gene encodes CDR1 MNHNY and CDR2 SVGAGI (reference sequence). The germline V and J ends were trimmed by 2 bases and 5 bases, with 15 bases remaining between them. The CDR3 length is 15 residues. CDR3 nucleotide sequence: TGTGCCAGCAGTTACGGGTCGGACAATTGGGAGACCCAGTACTTC. This codes for CASSYGSDNWETQYF.

In regard to this clone: The same CDR3 is also encoded by other DNA sequences in this sample. The rearrangement uses TRBV11-2 and TRBJ2-7; 7 nucleotides match TRBD1. CDR3 size: 15 residues. Germline V lookup: CDR1 SGHAT, CDR2 FQNNGV. The J segment lost 3 bases and the V segment lost 1 base, leaving 6 bases of the junction unmatched. CDR3 nucleotides: TGTGCCAGCAGCTTAGGGAGGACAGGAGGCTACGAGCAGTACTTC. This encodes CASSLGRTGGYEQYF. The full variable domain, with the rest looked up from reference TRBV11-2 and TRBJ2-7, is EAGVAQSPRYKIIEKRQSVAFWCNPISGHATLYWYQQILGQGPKLLIQFQNNGVVDDSQLPKDRFSAERLKGVDSTLKIQPAKLEDSAVYLCASSLGRTGGYEQYFGPGTRLTVT.

The rearrangement uses TRBV11-3 and TRBJ2-1; 7 bases line up with TRBD2. Germline values: CDR1 SGHNT, CDR2 YENEEA. Trimming at V came to 4 bases and at J to 3 bases, leaving 3 bases not matched to a gene. This CDR3 contains 14 residues. The CDR3 DNA follows: TGTGCCAGCAGCTCGGGAGGAAACTACAATGAGCAGTTCTTC. Its protein is CASSSGGNYNEQFF.

V gene TRBV28 combines with J gene TRBJ2-7, with D perhaps matching TRBD2 (6 bases). Germline V gives CDR1 MDHEN, CDR2 SYDVKM. The V end was cut by 3 bases, the J end by 3 bases, with 15 bases between. The CDR3 consists of 15 residues. The DNA of the CDR3 is TGTGCCAGCAGTTTTTCTACGGGAGACGTCTACGAGCAGTACTTC. The encoded protein is CASSFSTGDVYEQYF.

This chain uses TRBV11-2 with TRBJ2-7; tentative D call: TRBD2 (5 bases). CDR3 length: 14 residues. Germline V gene lookup returns CDR1 SGHAT and CDR2 FQNNGV. The ends were cut back, 2 bases at V and 6 bases at J, with 14 bases in the middle. CDR3 DNA sequence: TGTGCCAGCAGCTTACTCGTCGGGAAGAGCGAGCAGTACTTC. This codes for CASSLLVGKSEQYF.

The V call is TRBV5-4, the J call TRBJ2-3; D is ambiguous. The CDR3 has 14 residues. V dropped 2 bases and J dropped 0 bases, with 7 bases sitting between them. Per the germline V gene, CDR1 is SGHNT and CDR2 is YYREEE (reference sequence). CDR3 residues: CASSFGASTDTQYF. The CDR3 nucleotides read TGTGCCAGCAGCTTTGGAGCGAGCACAGATACGCAGTATTTT.

V is TRBV11-1 and J is TRBJ1-2; 7 bases map to TRBD1. Germline trimming cut 5 bases from V and 8 bases from J; bases unmatched to any gene: 17. The CDR3 sequence is 16 residues long. CDR1 is SGHAT, CDR2 FQDESV, per germline (reference sequence). In DNA form, the CDR3 reads TGTGCCAGCAGCCCAAGTACGACAGGGAGGTTATACGGCTACACCTTC. Its translation: CASSPSTTGRLYGYTF.

V and J are TRBV7-2 and TRBJ2-1; 8 nucleotides match TRBD2. The CDR3 length is 14 residues. V shed 0 bases and J 7 bases; nucleotides not matched to a gene: 2. CDR1 is SGHTA, CDR2 FQGNSA, per germline. The CDR3 spells CASSLAGRGNEQFF. The CDR3 DNA reads as TGTGCCAGCAGCTTAGCCGGGAGGGGGAATGAGCAGTTCTTC.

A remark on this clone: The germline gene is not matched at one end of the junction; a read error may be the cause. In DNA form, the CDR3 reads TGTGCCGGCAGTGGCTATTCAGGGAGGGGGAACACTGAAGCTTTCTTT. It yields the protein CAGSGYSGRGNTEAFF. J is TRBJ1-1 and V is TRBV2; D perhaps matches TRBD1 (5 bases). Germline values: CDR1 SNHLY, CDR2 FYNNEI. This CDR3 comprises 16 residues.